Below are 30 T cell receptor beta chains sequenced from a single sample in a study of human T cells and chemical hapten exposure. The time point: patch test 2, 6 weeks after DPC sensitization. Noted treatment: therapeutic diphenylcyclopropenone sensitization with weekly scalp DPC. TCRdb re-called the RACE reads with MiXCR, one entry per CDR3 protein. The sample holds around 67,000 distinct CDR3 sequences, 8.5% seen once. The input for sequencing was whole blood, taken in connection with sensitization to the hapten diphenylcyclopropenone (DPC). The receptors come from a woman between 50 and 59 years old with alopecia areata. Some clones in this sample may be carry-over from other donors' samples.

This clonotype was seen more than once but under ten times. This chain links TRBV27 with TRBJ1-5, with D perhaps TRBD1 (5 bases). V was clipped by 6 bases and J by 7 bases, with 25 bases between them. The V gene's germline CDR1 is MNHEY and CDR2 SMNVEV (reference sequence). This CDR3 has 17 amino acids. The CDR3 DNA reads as TGTGCCAGCAGCACCTTTTCGGCGGGGCGCGCACAACAGCCCCAGCATTTT. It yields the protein CASSTFSAGRAQQPQHF.

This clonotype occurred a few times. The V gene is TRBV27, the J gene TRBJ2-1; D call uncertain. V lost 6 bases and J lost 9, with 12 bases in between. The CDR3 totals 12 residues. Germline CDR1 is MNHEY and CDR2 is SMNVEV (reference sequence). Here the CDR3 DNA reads TGTGCCAGCAGCGCACCGGCCCTTGAGCAGTTCTTC. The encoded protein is CASSAPALEQFF.

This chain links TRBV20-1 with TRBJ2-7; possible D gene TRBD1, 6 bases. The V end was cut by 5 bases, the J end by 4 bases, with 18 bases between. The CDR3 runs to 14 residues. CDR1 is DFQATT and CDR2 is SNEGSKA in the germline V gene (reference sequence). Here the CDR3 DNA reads TGCAGTGCTGCCGGGACAAGCCGCGAATACGAGCAGTACTTC. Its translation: CSAAGTSREYEQYF.

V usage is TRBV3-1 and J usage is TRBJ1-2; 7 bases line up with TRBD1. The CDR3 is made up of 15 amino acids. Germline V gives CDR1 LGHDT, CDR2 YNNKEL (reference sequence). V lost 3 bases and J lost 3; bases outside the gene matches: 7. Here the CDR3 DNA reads TGTGCCAGCAGCCACCCTGAGGGGGCCGACTATGGCTACACCTTC. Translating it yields CASSHPEGADYGYTF. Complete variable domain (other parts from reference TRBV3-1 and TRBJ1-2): DTAVSQTPKYLVTQMGNDKSIKCEQNLGHDTMYWYKQDSKKFLKIMFSYNNKELIINETVPNRFSPKSPDKAHLNLHINSLELGDSAVYFCASSHPEGADYGYTFGSGTRLTVV.

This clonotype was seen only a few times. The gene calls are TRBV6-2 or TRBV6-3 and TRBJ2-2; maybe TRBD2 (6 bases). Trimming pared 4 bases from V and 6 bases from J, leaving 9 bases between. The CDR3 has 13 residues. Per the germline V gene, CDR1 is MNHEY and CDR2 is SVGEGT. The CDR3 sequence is CASSLAVAGELFF. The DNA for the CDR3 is TGTGCCAGCAGTTTAGCGGTAGCCGGGGAGCTGTTTTTT.

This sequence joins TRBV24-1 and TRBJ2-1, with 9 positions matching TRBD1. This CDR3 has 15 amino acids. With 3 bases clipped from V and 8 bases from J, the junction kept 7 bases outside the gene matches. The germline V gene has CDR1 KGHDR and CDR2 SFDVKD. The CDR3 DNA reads TGTGCCACCAGTGATAACAGGGGGCGCGAGGATGAGCAGTTCTTC. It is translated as CATSDNRGREDEQFF.

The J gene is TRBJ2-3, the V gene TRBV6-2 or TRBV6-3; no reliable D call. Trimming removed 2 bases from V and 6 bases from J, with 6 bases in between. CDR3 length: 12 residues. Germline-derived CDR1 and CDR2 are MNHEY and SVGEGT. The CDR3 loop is CASSYGWDTQYF. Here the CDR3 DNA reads TGTGCCAGCAGTTACGGTTGGGATACGCAGTATTTT.

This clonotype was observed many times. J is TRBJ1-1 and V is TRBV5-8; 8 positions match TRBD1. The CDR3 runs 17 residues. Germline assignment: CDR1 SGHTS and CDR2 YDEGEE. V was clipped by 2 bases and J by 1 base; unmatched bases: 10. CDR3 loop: CASSLLLRDRKNTEAFF. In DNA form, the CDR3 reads TGTGCCAGCAGCTTACTGCTCCGGGACAGGAAGAACACTGAAGCTTTCTTT.

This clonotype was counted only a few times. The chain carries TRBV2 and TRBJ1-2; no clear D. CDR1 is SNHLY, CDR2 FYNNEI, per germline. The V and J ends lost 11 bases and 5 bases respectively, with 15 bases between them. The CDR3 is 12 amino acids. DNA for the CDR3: TGTGCCGTTCTTCTTTCGGGATATGGCTACACCTTC. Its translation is CAVLLSGYGYTF.

The CDR3 sequence is CASRAGGADTEAFF. CDR3 coding DNA: TGTGCCAGCAGGGCGGGGGGGGCGGACACTGAAGCTTTCTTT. The chain combines TRBV12-3 or TRBV12-4 with TRBJ1-1; tentatively, D is TRBD1 (6 bases). There are 14 residues in the CDR3. Trimming removed 6 bases from V and 3 bases from J, with 14 bases in between.

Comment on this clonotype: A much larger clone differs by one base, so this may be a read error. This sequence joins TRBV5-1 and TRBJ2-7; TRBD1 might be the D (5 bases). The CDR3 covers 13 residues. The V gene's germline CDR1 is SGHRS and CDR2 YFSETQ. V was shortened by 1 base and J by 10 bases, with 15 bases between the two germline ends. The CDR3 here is CASSLRTKDKQYF. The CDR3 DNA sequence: TGCGCCAGCAGCTTGAGGACAAAAGACAAACAGTACTTC.

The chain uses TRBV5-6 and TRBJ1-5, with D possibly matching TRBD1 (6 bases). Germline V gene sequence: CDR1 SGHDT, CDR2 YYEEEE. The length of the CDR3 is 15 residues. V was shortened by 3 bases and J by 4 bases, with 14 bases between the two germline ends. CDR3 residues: CASSSQGRKNQPQHF. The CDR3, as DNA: TGTGCCAGCAGCTCCCAGGGGCGCAAGAATCAGCCCCAGCATTTT.

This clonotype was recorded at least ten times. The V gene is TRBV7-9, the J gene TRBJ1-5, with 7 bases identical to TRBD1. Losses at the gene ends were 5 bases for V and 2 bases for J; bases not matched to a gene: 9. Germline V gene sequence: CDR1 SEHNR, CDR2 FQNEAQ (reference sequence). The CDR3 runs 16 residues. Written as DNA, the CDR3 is TGTGCCAGCAGCCCGGCAGGGCAGGGGGGCAATCAGCCCCAGCATTTT. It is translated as CASSPAGQGGNQPQHF.

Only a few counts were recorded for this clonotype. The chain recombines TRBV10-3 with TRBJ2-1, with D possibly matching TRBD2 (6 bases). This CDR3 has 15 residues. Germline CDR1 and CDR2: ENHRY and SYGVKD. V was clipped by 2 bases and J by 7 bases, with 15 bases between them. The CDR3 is CAISERRDQNNEQFF. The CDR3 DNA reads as TGTGCCATCAGTGAGAGGCGGGATCAGAATAATGAGCAGTTCTTC.

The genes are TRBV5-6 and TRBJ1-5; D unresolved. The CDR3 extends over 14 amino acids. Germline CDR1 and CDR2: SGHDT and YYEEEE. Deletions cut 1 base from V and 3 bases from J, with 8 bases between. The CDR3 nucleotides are TGTGCCAGCAGCTTGAGTACGGTCAATCAGCCCCAGCATTTT. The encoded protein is CASSLSTVNQPQHF.

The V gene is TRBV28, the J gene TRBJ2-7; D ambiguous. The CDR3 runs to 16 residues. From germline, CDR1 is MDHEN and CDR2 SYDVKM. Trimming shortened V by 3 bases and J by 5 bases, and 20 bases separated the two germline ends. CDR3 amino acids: CASSLSALRPVDEQYF. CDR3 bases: TGTGCCAGCAGTTTGAGTGCCCTCCGACCGGTGGACGAGCAGTACTTC.

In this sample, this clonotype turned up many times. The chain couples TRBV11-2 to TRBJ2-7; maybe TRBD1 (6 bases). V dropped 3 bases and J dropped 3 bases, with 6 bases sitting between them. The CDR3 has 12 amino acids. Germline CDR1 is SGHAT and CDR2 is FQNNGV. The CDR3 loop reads CASSLDSYEQYF. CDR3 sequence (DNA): TGTGCCAGCAGCTTGGACAGCTACGAGCAGTACTTC.

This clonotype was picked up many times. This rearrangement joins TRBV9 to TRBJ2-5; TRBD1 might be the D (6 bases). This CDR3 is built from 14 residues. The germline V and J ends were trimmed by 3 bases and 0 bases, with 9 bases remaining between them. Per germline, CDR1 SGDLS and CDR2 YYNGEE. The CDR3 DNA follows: TGTGCCAGCAGCGACCGGACAGACCAAGAGACCCAGTACTTC. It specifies CASSDRTDQETQYF. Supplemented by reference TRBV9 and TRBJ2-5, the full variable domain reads DSGVTQTPKHLITATGQRVTLRCSPRSGDLSVYWYQQSLDQGLQFLIQYYNGEERAKGNILERFSAQQFPDLHSELNLSSLELGDSALYFCASSDRTDQETQYFGPGTRLLVL.

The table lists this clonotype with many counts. The CDR3 region has the DNA TGTGCCAGCCAGAAGGGGGTTCAGCCCCAGCATTTT. Its protein is CASQKGVQPQHF. The chain is built from TRBV28 and TRBJ1-5, with D perhaps matching TRBD1 (6 bases). The CDR3 contains 12 residues. CDR1 MDHEN and CDR2 SYDVKM come from the germline V gene. The germline V and J ends were trimmed by 8 bases and 6 bases, with 11 bases remaining between them.

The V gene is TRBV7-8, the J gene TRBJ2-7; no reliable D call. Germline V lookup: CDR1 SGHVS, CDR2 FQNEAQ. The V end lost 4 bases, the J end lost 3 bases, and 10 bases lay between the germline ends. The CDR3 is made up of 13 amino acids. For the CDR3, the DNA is TGTGCCAGCAGCTCCCTACGATTCTACGAGCAGTACTTC. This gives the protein CASSSLRFYEQYF.

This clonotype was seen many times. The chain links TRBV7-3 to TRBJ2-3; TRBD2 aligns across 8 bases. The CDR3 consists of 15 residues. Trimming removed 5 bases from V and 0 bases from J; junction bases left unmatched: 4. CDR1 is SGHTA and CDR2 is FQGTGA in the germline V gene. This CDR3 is CASSPSGGSTDTQYF. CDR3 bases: TGTGCCAGCAGCCCAAGCGGGGGAAGCACAGATACGCAGTATTTT.

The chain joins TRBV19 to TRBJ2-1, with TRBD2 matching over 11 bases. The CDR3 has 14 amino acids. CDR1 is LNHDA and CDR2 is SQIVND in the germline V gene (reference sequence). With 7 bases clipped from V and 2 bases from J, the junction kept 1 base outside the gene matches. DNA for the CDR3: TGTGCCAGTAAACTAGCGGGGGCCTACAATGAGCAGTTCTTC. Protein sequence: CASKLAGAYNEQFF.

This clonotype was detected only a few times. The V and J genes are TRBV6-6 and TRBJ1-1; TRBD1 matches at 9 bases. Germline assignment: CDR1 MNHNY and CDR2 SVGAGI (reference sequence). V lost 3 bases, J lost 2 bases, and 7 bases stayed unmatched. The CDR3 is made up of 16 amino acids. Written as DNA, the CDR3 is TGTGCCAGCAGTTATATCCGGGACAGGGTTAACACTGAAGCTTTCTTT. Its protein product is CASSYIRDRVNTEAFF.

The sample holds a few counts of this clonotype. The CDR3 DNA sequence: TGTGCCAGCAGTGAAGGGCTTCAGTCGGGGGAGCTGTTTTTT. Translation gives CASSEGLQSGELFF. The chain links TRBV6-1 to TRBJ2-2; unclear D gene. Germline CDR1 reads MNHNS; CDR2 reads SASEGT. This CDR3 has 14 residues. V was shortened by 1 base and J by 8 bases, with 11 bases between the two germline ends.

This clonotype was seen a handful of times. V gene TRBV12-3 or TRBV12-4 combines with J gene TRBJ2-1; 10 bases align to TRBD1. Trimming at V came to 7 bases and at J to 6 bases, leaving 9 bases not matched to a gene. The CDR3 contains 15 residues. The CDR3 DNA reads TGTGCCAGCACTCCTAGGGGACAGGGGTCCAATGAGCAGTTCTTC. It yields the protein CASTPRGQGSNEQFF.

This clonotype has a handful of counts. CDR3 protein: CASHSGGSYNEQFF. CDR3 nucleotide sequence: TGTGCCAGCCATAGCGGAGGTTCCTACAATGAGCAGTTCTTC. The gene calls are TRBV7-9 and TRBJ2-1; D is possibly TRBD2 (6 bases). Germline lookup yields CDR1 SEHNR and CDR2 FQNEAQ (reference sequence). The V end was cut by 8 bases, the J end by 1 base, with 12 bases between. The CDR3 consists of 14 residues. The full variable domain, in which reference TRBV7-9 and TRBJ2-1 provide the parts outside the CDR3, is DTGVSQNPRHKITKRGQNVTFRCDPISEHNRLYWYRQTLGQGPEFLTYFQNEAQLEKSRLLSDRFSAERPKGSFSTLEIQRTEQGDSAMYLCASHSGGSYNEQFFGPGTRLTVL.

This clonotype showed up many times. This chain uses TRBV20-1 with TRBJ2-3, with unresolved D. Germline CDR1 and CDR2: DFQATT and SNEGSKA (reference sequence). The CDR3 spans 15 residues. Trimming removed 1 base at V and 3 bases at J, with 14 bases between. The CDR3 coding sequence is TGCAGTGCTAGAGGTGTCTCCTCGAAAACAGATACGCAGTATTTT. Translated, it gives CSARGVSSKTDTQYF.

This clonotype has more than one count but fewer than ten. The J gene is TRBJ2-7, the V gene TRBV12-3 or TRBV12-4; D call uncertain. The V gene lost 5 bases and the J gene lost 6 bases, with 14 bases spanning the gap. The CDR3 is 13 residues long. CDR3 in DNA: TGTGCCAGCAGTCCCGGGCCCATGGTCGAGCAGTACTTC. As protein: CASSPGPMVEQYF.

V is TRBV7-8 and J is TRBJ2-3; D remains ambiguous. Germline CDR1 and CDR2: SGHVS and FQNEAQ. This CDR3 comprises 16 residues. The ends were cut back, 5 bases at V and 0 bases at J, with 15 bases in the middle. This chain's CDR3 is CASSPRVNPSTDTQYF. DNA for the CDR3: TGTGCCAGCAGCCCCCGAGTAAATCCAAGCACAGATACGCAGTATTTT.

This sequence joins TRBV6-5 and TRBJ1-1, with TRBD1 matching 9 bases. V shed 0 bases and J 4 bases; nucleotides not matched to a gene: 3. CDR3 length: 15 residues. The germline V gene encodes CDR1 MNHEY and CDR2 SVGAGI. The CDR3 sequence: CASSYSVTGGTEAFF. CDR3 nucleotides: TGTGCCAGCAGTTACTCTGTGACAGGGGGCACTGAAGCTTTCTTT.